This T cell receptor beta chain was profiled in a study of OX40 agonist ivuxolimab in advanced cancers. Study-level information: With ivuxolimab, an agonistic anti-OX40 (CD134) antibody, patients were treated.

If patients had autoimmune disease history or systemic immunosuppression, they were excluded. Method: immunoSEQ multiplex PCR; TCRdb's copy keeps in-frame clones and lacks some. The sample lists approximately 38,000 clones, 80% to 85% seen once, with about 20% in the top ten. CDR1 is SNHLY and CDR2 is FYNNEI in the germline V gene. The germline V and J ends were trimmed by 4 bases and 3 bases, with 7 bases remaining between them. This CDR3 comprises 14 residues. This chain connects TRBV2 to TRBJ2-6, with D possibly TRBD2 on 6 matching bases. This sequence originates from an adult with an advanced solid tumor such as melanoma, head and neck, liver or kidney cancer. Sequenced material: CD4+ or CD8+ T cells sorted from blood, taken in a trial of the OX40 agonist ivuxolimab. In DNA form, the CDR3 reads TGTGCCAGCAGTGGGGGAGGTGGGGCCAACGTCCTGACTTTC. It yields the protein CASSGGGGANVLTF.